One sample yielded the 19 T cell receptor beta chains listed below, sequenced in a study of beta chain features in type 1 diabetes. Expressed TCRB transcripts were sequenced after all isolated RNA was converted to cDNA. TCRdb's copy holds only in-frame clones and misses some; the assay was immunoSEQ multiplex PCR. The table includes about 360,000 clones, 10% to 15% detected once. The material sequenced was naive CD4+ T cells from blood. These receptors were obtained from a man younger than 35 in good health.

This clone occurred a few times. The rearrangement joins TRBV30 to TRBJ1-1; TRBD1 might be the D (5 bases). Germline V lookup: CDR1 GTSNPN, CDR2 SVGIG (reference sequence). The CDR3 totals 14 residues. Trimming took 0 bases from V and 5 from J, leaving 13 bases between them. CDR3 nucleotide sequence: TGTGCCTGGAGTGTAGGTCAGGGCTGGACTGAAGCTTTCTTT. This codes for CAWSVGQGWTEAFF.

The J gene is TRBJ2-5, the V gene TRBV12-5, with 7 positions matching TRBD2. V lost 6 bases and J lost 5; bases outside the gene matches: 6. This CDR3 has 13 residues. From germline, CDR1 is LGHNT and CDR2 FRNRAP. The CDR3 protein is CASGSWGGETQYF. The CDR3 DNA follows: TGTGCTAGTGGCTCATGGGGAGGGGAGACCCAGTACTTC.

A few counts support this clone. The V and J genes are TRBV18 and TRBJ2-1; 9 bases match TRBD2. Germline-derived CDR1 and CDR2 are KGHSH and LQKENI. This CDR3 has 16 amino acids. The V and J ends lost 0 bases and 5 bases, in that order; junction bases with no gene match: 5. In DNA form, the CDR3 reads TGTGCCAGCTCACCACCCGGGCTAGCGGGAAACAATGAGCAGTTCTTC. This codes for CASSPPGLAGNNEQFF.

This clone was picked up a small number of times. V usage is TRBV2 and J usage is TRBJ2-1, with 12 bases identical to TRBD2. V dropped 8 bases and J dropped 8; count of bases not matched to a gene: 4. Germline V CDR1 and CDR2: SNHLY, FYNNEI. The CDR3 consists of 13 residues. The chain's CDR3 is CASRPSGGDEQFF. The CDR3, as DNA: TGTGCCAGCCGGCCTAGCGGGGGGGATGAGCAGTTCTTC.

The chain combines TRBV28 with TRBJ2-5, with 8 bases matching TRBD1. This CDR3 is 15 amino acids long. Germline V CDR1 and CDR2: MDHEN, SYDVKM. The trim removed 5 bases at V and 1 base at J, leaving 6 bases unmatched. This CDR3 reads CASSPGDRPQETQYF. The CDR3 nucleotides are TGTGCCAGCAGTCCCGGGGACAGGCCCCAAGAGACCCAGTACTTC.

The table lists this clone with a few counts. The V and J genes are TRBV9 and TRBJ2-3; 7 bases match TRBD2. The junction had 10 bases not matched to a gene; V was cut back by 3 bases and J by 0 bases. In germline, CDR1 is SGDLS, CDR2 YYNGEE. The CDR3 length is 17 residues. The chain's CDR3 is CASSERGGATSTDTQYF. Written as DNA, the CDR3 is TGTGCCAGCAGCGAGCGGGGAGGGGCAACTAGCACAGATACGCAGTATTTT.

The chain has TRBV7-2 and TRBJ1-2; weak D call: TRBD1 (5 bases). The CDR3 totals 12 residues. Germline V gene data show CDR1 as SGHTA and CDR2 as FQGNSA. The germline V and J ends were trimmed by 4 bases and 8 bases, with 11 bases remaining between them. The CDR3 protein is CASSSIRVGYTF. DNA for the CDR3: TGTGCCAGCAGCTCAATCAGGGTGGGCTACACCTTC.

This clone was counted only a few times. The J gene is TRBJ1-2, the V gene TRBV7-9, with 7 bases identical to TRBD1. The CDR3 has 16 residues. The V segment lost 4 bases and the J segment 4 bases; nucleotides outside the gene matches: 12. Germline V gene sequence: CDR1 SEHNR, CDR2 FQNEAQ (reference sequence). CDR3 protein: CASSSGVGQILYGYTF. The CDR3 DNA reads TGTGCCAGCAGCTCGGGAGTGGGACAGATCCTCTATGGCTACACCTTC.

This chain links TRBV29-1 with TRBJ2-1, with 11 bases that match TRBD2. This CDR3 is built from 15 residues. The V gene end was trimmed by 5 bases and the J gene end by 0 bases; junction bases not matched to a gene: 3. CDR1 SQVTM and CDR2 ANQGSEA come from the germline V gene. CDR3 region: CSVRTSGSSYNEQFF. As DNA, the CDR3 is TGCAGCGTTCGTACTAGCGGGAGCTCCTACAATGAGCAGTTCTTC.

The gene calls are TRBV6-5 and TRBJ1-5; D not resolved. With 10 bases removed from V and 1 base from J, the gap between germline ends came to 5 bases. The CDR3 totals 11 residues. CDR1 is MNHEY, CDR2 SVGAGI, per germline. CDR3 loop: CATHSNQPQHF. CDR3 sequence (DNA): TGTGCCACACACAGCAATCAGCCCCAGCATTTT.

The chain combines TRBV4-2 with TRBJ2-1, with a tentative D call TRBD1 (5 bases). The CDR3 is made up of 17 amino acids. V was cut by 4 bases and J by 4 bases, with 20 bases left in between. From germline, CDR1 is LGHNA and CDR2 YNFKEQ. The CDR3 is CASSRGLGALVYNEQFF. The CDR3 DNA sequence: TGTGCCAGCAGCCGGGGCCTAGGAGCTCTTGTATACAATGAGCAGTTCTTC.

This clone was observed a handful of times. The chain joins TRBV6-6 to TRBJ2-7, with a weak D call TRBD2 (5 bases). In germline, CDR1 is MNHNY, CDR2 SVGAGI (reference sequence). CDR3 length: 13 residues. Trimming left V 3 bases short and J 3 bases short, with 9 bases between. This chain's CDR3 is CASSYPGNYEQYF. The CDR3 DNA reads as TGTGCCAGCAGTTATCCGGGAAACTACGAGCAGTACTTC.

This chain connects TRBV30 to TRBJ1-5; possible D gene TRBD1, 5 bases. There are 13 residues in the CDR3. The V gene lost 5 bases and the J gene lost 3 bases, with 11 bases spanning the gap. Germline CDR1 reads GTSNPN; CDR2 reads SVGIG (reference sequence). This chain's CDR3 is CAWGNRYNQPQHF. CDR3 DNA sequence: TGTGCCTGGGGAAACAGGTACAATCAGCCCCAGCATTTT.

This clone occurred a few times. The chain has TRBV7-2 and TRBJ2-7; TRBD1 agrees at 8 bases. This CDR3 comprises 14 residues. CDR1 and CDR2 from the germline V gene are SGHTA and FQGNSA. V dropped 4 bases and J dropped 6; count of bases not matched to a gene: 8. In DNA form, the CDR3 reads TGTGCCAGCAGCTCGGACAGGGTGAGCGCCGAGCAGTACTTC. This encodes CASSSDRVSAEQYF. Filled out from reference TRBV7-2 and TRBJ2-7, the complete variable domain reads GAGVSQSPSNKVTEKGKDVELRCDPISGHTALYWYRQSLGQGLEFLIYFQGNSAPDKSGLPSDRFSAERTGGSVSTLTIQRTQQEDSAVYLCASSSDRVSAEQYFGPGTRLTVT.

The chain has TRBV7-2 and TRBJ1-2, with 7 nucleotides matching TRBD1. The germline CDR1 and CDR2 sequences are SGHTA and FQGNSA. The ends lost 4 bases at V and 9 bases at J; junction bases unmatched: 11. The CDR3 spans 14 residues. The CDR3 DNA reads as TGTGCCAGCAGCTCAGGGGGGACGTCTAGGCGCTACACCTTC. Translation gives CASSSGGTSRRYTF.

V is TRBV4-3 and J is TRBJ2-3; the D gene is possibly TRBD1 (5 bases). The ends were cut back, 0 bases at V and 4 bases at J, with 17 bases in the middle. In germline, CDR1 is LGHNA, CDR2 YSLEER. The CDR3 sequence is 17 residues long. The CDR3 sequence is CASSQDRDPFLADTQYF. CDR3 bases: TGCGCCAGCAGCCAAGACAGGGATCCCTTTCTCGCAGATACGCAGTATTTT.

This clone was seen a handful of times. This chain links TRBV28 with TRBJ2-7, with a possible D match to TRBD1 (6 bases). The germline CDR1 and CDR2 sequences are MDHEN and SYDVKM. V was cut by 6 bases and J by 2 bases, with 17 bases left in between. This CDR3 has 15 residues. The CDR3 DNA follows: TGTGCCAGCAGACCGCCCAGGGGAGTTCCCTACGAGCAGTACTTC. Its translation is CASRPPRGVPYEQYF.

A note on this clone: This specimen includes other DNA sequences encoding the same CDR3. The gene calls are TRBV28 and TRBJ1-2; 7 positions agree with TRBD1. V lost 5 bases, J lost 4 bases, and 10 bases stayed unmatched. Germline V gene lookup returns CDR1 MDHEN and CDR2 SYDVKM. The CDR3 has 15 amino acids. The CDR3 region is CASSPEGARLYGYTF. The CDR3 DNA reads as TGTGCCAGCAGTCCGGAGGGGGCGCGTCTCTATGGCTACACCTTC.

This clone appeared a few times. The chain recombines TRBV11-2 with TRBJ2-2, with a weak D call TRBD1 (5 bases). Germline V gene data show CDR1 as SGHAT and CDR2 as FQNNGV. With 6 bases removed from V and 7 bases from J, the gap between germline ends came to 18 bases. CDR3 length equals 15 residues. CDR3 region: CASRTFQGRNGELFF. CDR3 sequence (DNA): TGTGCCAGCAGAACTTTTCAGGGTCGGAACGGGGAGCTGTTTTTT.